A single sample gave rise to the 27 T cell receptor beta chains below, sequenced in a study of OX40 agonist ivuxolimab in advanced cancers. The assay was immunoSEQ multiplex PCR, and TCRdb's table has in-frame clones only and misses some. The data hold around 100,000 clones, with over 75% observed a single time. The sample consisted of CD4+ or CD8+ T cells sorted from blood, taken in a trial of the OX40 agonist ivuxolimab. The receptors shown here come from an adult with an advanced solid tumor such as melanoma, head and neck, liver or kidney cancer.

The V gene is TRBV6-1, the J gene TRBJ2-7; D call uncertain. Germline assignment: CDR1 MNHNS and CDR2 SASEGT. CDR3 length: 13 amino acids. V lost 7 bases and J 3 bases, leaving 13 bases between the germline ends. The CDR3 here is CASTFDGSYEQYF. The CDR3 coding sequence is TGTGCCAGCACCTTTGACGGAAGCTACGAGCAGTACTTC.

This clone was picked up a small number of times. CDR3 coding DNA: TGTGCCAGCAGCGTAGTCCCTCAACCCTCCTATGGCTACACCTTC. It yields the protein CASSVVPQPSYGYTF. V usage is TRBV9 and J usage is TRBJ1-2; D unresolved. The length of the CDR3 is 15 residues. Per germline, CDR1 SGDLS and CDR2 YYNGEE. The V and J ends lost 0 bases and 4 bases respectively, with 13 bases between them.

This chain joins TRBV9 and TRBJ1-1; TRBD1 agrees at 8 bases. The trim removed 2 bases at V and 6 bases at J, leaving 6 bases unmatched. Germline lookup yields CDR1 SGDLS and CDR2 YYNGEE. The CDR3 is made up of 14 amino acids. In DNA, the CDR3 is TGTGCCAGCAGCGTGACAGGGGCCAATGCTGAAGCTTTCTTT. Translating gives CASSVTGANAEAFF.

The CDR3 spells CASSRGGKNTEAFF. CDR3 nucleotides: TGCGCCAGCAGCCGAGGGGGGAAGAACACTGAAGCTTTCTTT. V usage is TRBV5-1 and J usage is TRBJ1-1, with a weak D call TRBD1 (6 bases). Trimming removed 4 bases from V and 1 base from J, with 11 bases in between. Germline V gene sequence: CDR1 SGHRS, CDR2 YFSETQ. The CDR3 has 14 amino acids.

CDR3 residues: CASREGLVGTQYF. In DNA, the CDR3 is TGTGCCAGCAGGGAGGGACTAGTGGGGACCCAGTACTTC. This chain joins TRBV6-1 and TRBJ2-5, with 8 bases matching TRBD2. Germline V lookup: CDR1 MNHNS, CDR2 SASEGT. Trimming cost V 6 bases and J 7 bases; bases outside gene matches: 7. The CDR3 is made up of 13 amino acids.

The chain has TRBV14 and TRBJ1-6; D gene unclear. The V end lost 1 base, the J end lost 5 bases, and 3 bases lay between the germline ends. The CDR3 is 13 residues long. Germline CDR1 and CDR2: SGHDN and FVKESK. CDR3 amino acids: CASSQVHNSPLHF. The CDR3 coding sequence is TGTGCCAGCAGCCAAGTACATAATTCACCCCTCCACTTT.

This chain uses TRBV7-6 with TRBJ1-6; no firm D call. In germline, CDR1 is SGHVS, CDR2 FNYEAQ. This CDR3 has 16 residues. The V end was cut by 5 bases, the J end by 9 bases, with 20 bases between. The CDR3 reads CASSVRIGESGSPLHF. CDR3 nucleotides: TGTGCCAGCAGCGTGAGGATTGGGGAAAGCGGTTCACCCCTCCACTTT. Full variable domain (rest looked up from reference TRBV7-6 and TRBJ1-6): GAGVSQSPRYKVTKRGQDVALRCDPISGHVSLYWYRQALGQGPEFLTYFNYEAQQDKSGLPNDRFSAERPEGSISTLTIQRTEQRDSAMYRCASSVRIGESGSPLHFGNGTRLTVT.

The V gene is TRBV7-3, the J gene TRBJ2-3, with 13 bases lining up with TRBD2. The germline V gene encodes CDR1 SGHTA and CDR2 FQGTGA. The CDR3 has 18 residues. V trimming: 2 bases; J trimming: 7 bases; junction bases outside the gene matches: 12. CDR3 residues: CASSLSVGLAGPSNTQYF. Written as DNA, the CDR3 is TGTGCCAGCAGCTTATCCGTGGGACTAGCGGGGCCCTCCAATACGCAGTATTTT.

In the case of this clone: In the same sample, other DNA sequences code for this CDR3. The gene calls are TRBV5-1 and TRBJ2-7, with TRBD2 matching 8 bases. The germline gives CDR1 SGHRS, CDR2 YFSETQ. V was pared by 0 bases and J by 5 bases, with 4 bases of the junction left unmatched. The CDR3 covers 14 residues. The chain's CDR3 is CASSLGLASNEQYF. CDR3 coding DNA: TGCGCCAGCAGCTTGGGACTAGCGAGCAACGAGCAGTACTTC.

The chain joins TRBV7-3 to TRBJ1-1; D uncertain. The V end lost 7 bases, the J end lost 0 bases, and 12 bases lay between the germline ends. The CDR3 spans 14 residues. Per the germline V gene, CDR1 is SGHTA and CDR2 is FQGTGA. The CDR3 loop is CASKRQPMNTEAFF. The CDR3 DNA reads as TGTGCCAGCAAAAGACAACCGATGAACACTGAAGCTTTCTTT.

This chain joins TRBV30 and TRBJ1-6; 9 bases fit TRBD1. Germline values: CDR1 GTSNPN, CDR2 SVGIG (reference sequence). This CDR3 is 16 amino acids long. Germline trimming cut 0 bases from V and 8 bases from J; bases unmatched to any gene: 8. The CDR3 coding sequence is TGTGCCTGGAGTGTCCGACAGGGGGTCGATGATTCACCCCTCCACTTT. Its protein product is CAWSVRQGVDDSPLHF.

This sequence joins TRBV15 and TRBJ2-5; D gene uncertain. From germline, CDR1 is LNHNV and CDR2 YYDKDF (reference sequence). The CDR3 is 12 amino acids. V lost 3 bases and J 4 bases, leaving 6 bases between the germline ends. The DNA of the CDR3 is TGTGCCACCAGCAGGCCCGGAGAGACCCAGTACTTC. It yields the protein CATSRPGETQYF.

V gene TRBV12-5 combines with J gene TRBJ2-1; 8 nucleotides agree with TRBD2. Trimming took 4 bases from V and 2 from J; bases not matched to a gene: 10. Germline V gene sequence: CDR1 LGHNT, CDR2 FRNRAP. CDR3 length equals 17 residues. CDR3 bases: TGTGCTAGTGGTTCCTCTCTTAGCGGGGTACCCTACAATGAGCAGTTCTTC. As protein: CASGSSLSGVPYNEQFF.

This rearrangement joins TRBV7-2 to TRBJ2-1; D possibly matches TRBD1 or TRBD2 (5 bases each). The CDR3 has 14 residues. In germline, CDR1 is SGHTA, CDR2 FQGNSA. The V end lost 7 bases, the J end lost 8 bases, and 18 bases lay between the germline ends. The CDR3 nucleotides read TGTGCCAGCAACAATCCGGGGTGGGGCCATGAGCAGTTCTTC. This sequence encodes CASNNPGWGHEQFF.

This clone was picked up one time. The rearrangement uses TRBV6-5 and TRBJ2-1; D is undetermined. CDR1 and CDR2 from the germline V gene are MNHEY and SVGAGI. This CDR3 has 16 residues. V lost 0 bases and J lost 7, with 16 bases in between. Here the CDR3 reads CASSYSGDSLDNEQFF. Written as DNA, the CDR3 is TGTGCCAGCAGTTACTCAGGCGACTCACTGGATAATGAGCAGTTCTTC.

The V and J genes are TRBV6-5 and TRBJ2-1; 10 bases align to TRBD2. CDR1 MNHEY and CDR2 SVGAGI come from the germline V gene. V lost 7 bases and J lost 8; bases outside the gene matches: 5. The CDR3 spans 13 residues. The CDR3 here is CASKASGSYEQFF. As DNA, the CDR3 is TGTGCCAGCAAGGCTAGCGGGAGTTATGAGCAGTTCTTC.

This chain connects TRBV6-1 to TRBJ2-7, with a weak D call TRBD1 (5 bases). CDR1 is MNHNS and CDR2 is SASEGT in the germline V gene. With 0 bases removed from V and 2 bases from J, the gap between germline ends came to 17 bases. The CDR3 covers 17 residues. CDR3 coding DNA: TGTGCCAGCAGTGAAGCTGGGCAGGGCTTCTTTCCCTACGAGCAGTACTTC. It yields the protein CASSEAGQGFFPYEQYF.

The chain combines TRBV28 with TRBJ1-2; possible D gene TRBD1, 5 bases. Trimming took off 6 bases at V and 5 bases at J, with 16 bases between the two ends. This CDR3 has 14 residues. Germline V lookup: CDR1 MDHEN, CDR2 SYDVKM. This CDR3 is CASRSAGKSYGYTF. The CDR3, as DNA: TGTGCCAGCAGGTCCGCAGGGAAATCATATGGCTACACCTTC.

This chain joins TRBV7-3 and TRBJ2-3; D remains ambiguous. V gave up 1 base and J gave up 8 bases, with 10 bases separating them. The CDR3 sequence is 13 residues long. The germline CDR1 and CDR2 sequences are SGHTA and FQGTGA. DNA of the CDR3: TGTGCCAGCAGCTTAAGGGAATGGGGTACGCAGTATTTT. Translating gives CASSLREWGTQYF.

CDR3 DNA sequence: TGTGCCAGCAGCTTAACTGGGACGCGCACAGATACGCAGTATTTT. It is translated as CASSLTGTRTDTQYF. J is TRBJ2-3 and V is TRBV7-3, with D tentatively TRBD1 or TRBD2 (5 bases each). The germline V and J ends were trimmed by 0 bases and 1 base, with 8 bases remaining between them. This CDR3 contains 15 residues. Germline values: CDR1 SGHTA, CDR2 FQGTGA.

The chain is built from TRBV29-1 and TRBJ1-1, with no clear D. This CDR3 has 13 amino acids. Trimming cost V 4 bases and J 0 bases, with 9 bases left between them. The V gene's germline CDR1 is SQVTM and CDR2 ANQGSEA. CDR3 DNA sequence: TGCAGCGTTGCAAGACAACTGAACACTGAAGCTTTCTTT. This sequence encodes CSVARQLNTEAFF.

The V and J genes are TRBV6-1 and TRBJ2-4; no reliable D call. The CDR3 is 17 residues long. The germline CDR1 and CDR2 sequences are MNHNS and SASEGT. Trimming stripped 2 bases from V and 0 bases from J, with 14 bases between. Written as DNA, the CDR3 is TGTGCCAGCAGTGAATCGGACGGTAGACTAGCCAAAAACATTCAGTACTTC. It translates to CASSESDGRLAKNIQYF.

This clone was counted a single time. The V and J genes are TRBV11-2 and TRBJ2-3; TRBD2 aligns across 8 bases. V gave up 5 bases and J gave up 2 bases; unmatched junction bases: 9. Germline V gene lookup returns CDR1 SGHAT and CDR2 FQNNGV. This CDR3 is built from 16 residues. DNA for the CDR3: TGTGCCAGCAGCCGAATCGGCGGGGGGCCCACAGATACGCAGTATTTT. Its translation: CASSRIGGGPTDTQYF. Combining the CDR3 with reference TRBV11-2 and TRBJ2-3 gives the whole variable domain EAGVAQSPRYKIIEKRQSVAFWCNPISGHATLYWYQQILGQGPKLLIQFQNNGVVDDSQLPKDRFSAERLKGVDSTLKIQPAKLEDSAVYLCASSRIGGGPTDTQYFGPGTRLTVL.

The genes are TRBV30 and TRBJ1-2, with D perhaps TRBD1 (5 bases). V was trimmed by 4 bases and J by 3 bases, leaving 12 bases between them. CDR3 length equals 13 residues. Per the germline V gene, CDR1 is GTSNPN and CDR2 is SVGIG (reference sequence). CDR3 DNA: TGTGCCTGGAAAAGGTGGGGGGACTATGGCTACACCTTC. The encoded protein is CAWKRWGDYGYTF.

The gene calls are TRBV19 and TRBJ2-2; D remains ambiguous. Trimming took off 8 bases at V and 4 bases at J, with 14 bases between the two ends. This CDR3 region has 14 residues. Germline lookup yields CDR1 LNHDA and CDR2 SQIVND (reference sequence). The CDR3 bases are TGTGCCAGTTGGGATAGGGTGGGCACCGGGGAGCTGTTTTTT. This encodes CASWDRVGTGELFF.

This clone was recorded once. The chain joins TRBV28 to TRBJ2-1; a weak D match, TRBD2 (6 bases). Trimming stripped 4 bases from V and 15 bases from J, with 16 bases between. The CDR3 runs 12 residues. The V gene's germline CDR1 is MDHEN and CDR2 SYDVKM. The chain's CDR3 is CASSSQTSVLFF. The DNA for the CDR3 is TGTGCCAGCAGTTCTCAGACTAGTGTGCTGTTCTTC. Variable domain in full (rest from reference TRBV28 and TRBJ2-1): DVKVTQSSRYLVKRTGEKVFLECVQDMDHENMFWYRQDPGLGLRLIYFSYDVKMKEKGDIPEGYSVSREKKERFSLILESASTNQTSMYLCASSSQTSVLFFGPGTRLTVL.

The V and J genes are TRBV6-6 and TRBJ1-4; D remains ambiguous. Germline CDR1 is MNHNY and CDR2 is SVGAGI (reference sequence). The CDR3 contains 14 residues. The V end lost 6 bases, the J end lost 4 bases, and 12 bases lay between the germline ends. CDR3 residues: CASRRTEVNEKLFF. CDR3 coding DNA: TGTGCCAGCAGAAGGACTGAAGTTAATGAAAAACTGTTTTTT.